This T cell receptor (beta chain) derives from a study of T-cell memory formation after mild COVID-19. A few counts support this clonotype. TCRdb itself ran the 5' RACE reads through MiXCR, one entry per CDR3 protein. The sample has hundreds of thousands of distinct CDR3 sequences; approximately 15% are singletons. The CDR3 covers 13 residues. CDR1 and CDR2 (germline): SQVTM, ANQGSEA. Trimming cost V 2 bases and J 1 base, with 8 bases left between them. What was sequenced was PBMCs or a T cell subset sorted from them (not recorded which). This chain connects TRBV29-1 to TRBJ1-1; D uncertain. This TCR was sampled from an adult woman who had mild COVID-19 (a few samples of this study predate the infection). Cell type and time point are not known. CDR3 DNA sequence: TGCAGCGTTGAAAGAAGTCAGAACACTGAAGCTTTCTTT. Protein: CSVERSQNTEAFF.